The sample holds one count of the clone carrying this T cell receptor beta chain. Its matching antigen is unknown. Profiling relied on immunoSEQ multiplex PCR, and the TCRdb table lists in-frame clones only, not all of them. The sample gives 65,000 to 95,000 clones, roughly 91% of which show up once; 40% is in the top ten. This CDR3 comprises 15 residues. The germline CDR1 and CDR2 sequences are SEHNR and FQNEAQ (reference sequence). V shed 0 bases and J shed 5 bases, with 11 bases lying between them. This sample stems from a study of radiotherapy plus CTLA-4 blockade in lung cancer. The study gave focal radiation plus ipilimumab CTLA-4 blockade to patients with chemo-refractory metastatic non-small-cell lung cancer. Study conclusions and caveats: Radiotherapy was combined with ipilimumab, and tumor-derived TCR clones then expanded in blood.

This TCR derives from a human donor with non-small cell lung cancer that progressed on radiotherapy plus ipilimumab. The source material was peripheral blood, sampled from a patient treated with radiotherapy plus ipilimumab. This chain uses TRBV7-9 with TRBJ2-1; tentatively, D is TRBD2 (5 bases). CDR3 amino acids: CASSLARGRNNEQFF. In DNA, the CDR3 is TGTGCCAGCAGCTTAGCTCGGGGTCGGAACAATGAGCAGTTCTTC.